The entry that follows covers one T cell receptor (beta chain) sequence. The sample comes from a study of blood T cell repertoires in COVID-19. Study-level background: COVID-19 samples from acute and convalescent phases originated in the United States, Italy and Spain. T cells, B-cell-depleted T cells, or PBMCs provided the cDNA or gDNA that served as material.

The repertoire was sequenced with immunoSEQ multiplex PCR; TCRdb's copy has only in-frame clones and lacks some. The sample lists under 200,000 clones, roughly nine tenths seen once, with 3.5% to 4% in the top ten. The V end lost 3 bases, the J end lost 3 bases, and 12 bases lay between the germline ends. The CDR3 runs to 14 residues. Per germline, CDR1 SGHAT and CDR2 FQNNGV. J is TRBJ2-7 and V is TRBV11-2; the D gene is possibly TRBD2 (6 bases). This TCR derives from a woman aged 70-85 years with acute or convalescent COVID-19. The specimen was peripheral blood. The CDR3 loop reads CASSLSSVVYEQYF. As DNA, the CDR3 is TGTGCCAGCAGCTTGTCTAGCGTGGTCTACGAGCAGTACTTC.